These 10 T cell receptor beta chains were all obtained from the same sample, sequenced in a study of shared clonotypes between healthy human individuals. Assay used: immunoSEQ multiplex PCR; TCRdb lists only in-frame clones, some missing. This sample carries around 500,000 clones, over 70% of them seen once, and the ten largest clones take about 13%. Sequencing was done on a sample of PBMCs. Receptors originate from a woman in her thirties or forties in good health. Some clones in this sample may be carry-over from other donors' samples.

The gene calls are TRBV15 and TRBJ2-7; 8 bases fit TRBD1. CDR3 length: 15 residues. The germline V gene encodes CDR1 LNHNV and CDR2 YYDKDF (reference sequence). The V segment lost 3 bases and the J segment 4 bases; nucleotides outside the gene matches: 8. DNA for the CDR3: TGTGCCACCAGCAGGAGGACAGGGTCCGCATACGAGCAGTACTTC. Its protein is CATSRRTGSAYEQYF. The variable domain in full, completed from reference TRBV15 and TRBJ2-7, reads DAMVIQNPRYQVTQFGKPVTLSCSQTLNHNVMYWYQQKSSQAPKLLFHYYDKDFNNEADTPDNFQSRRPNTSFCFLDIRSPGLGDTAMYLCATSRRTGSAYEQYFGPGTRLTVT.

J is TRBJ2-2 and V is TRBV19, with 8 bases fitting TRBD2. CDR1 and CDR2 from the germline V gene are LNHDA and SQIVND (reference sequence). This CDR3 is built from 17 residues. V lost 1 base to trimming and J lost 4 bases; unmatched junction nucleotides: 8. The CDR3 loop is CASSIGNGRGITGELFF. The CDR3 nucleotides read TGTGCCAGTAGTATAGGGAACGGGAGGGGTATCACCGGGGAGCTGTTTTTT.

Ten or more counts support this clone. The rearrangement joins TRBV6-5 to TRBJ2-2; D may match TRBD1 or TRBD2 (6 bases each). Germline V lookup: CDR1 MNHEY, CDR2 SVGAGI. The CDR3 totals 15 residues. V shed 7 bases and J shed 3 bases, with 15 bases lying between them. Here the CDR3 DNA reads TGTGCCAGCACCCCGGGGGACACTCACACCGGGGAGCTGTTTTTT. Translation gives CASTPGDTHTGELFF.

This chain joins TRBV28 and TRBJ2-1, with a tentative D call TRBD1 (5 bases). The germline V gene encodes CDR1 MDHEN and CDR2 SYDVKM. The CDR3 extends over 12 amino acids. The CDR3 region has the DNA TGTGCAAGCGTGCGACAGCAGAATGAGCAGTTCTTC. It codes for CASVRQQNEQFF.

This clone appeared a few times. A read error is likely here: a far larger clone is one base away. Distinct nucleotide sequences in the sample also encode this CDR3. This rearrangement joins TRBV30 to TRBJ1-5; maybe TRBD1 (5 bases). Trimming took off 2 bases at V and 4 bases at J, with 15 bases between the two ends. Germline V gene sequence: CDR1 GTSNPN, CDR2 SVGIG (reference sequence). CDR3 length equals 15 residues. The CDR3 loop reads CAWSLTGPSNQPQHF. The DNA of the CDR3 is TGTGCCTGGAGTCTGACGGGGCCTAGTAATCAGCCCCAGCATTTT.

The chain is built from TRBV27 and TRBJ2-7; 8 bases match TRBD1. J gave up 2 bases and V 9 bases, and 3 bases lay outside the gene matches. Germline V gives CDR1 MNHEY, CDR2 SMNVEV (reference sequence). The CDR3 totals 12 residues. CDR3: CARPGQAYEQYF. The CDR3 DNA reads TGTGCCAGACCGGGACAGGCCTACGAGCAGTACTTC.

Turning to this clone: Since a far larger clone is one base different, this is likely a read error. Other DNA sequences in the same sample also yield this CDR3. The J gene is TRBJ1-6, the V gene TRBV15; 8 nucleotides match TRBD1. Germline V lookup: CDR1 LNHNV, CDR2 YYDKDF (reference sequence). The CDR3 is 15 amino acids. This chain's CDR3 is CATSRRTGGRSPLHF. CDR3 DNA sequence: TGTGCCACCAGCAGAAGAACAGGGGGTCGATCACCTCTCCACTTT.

V usage is TRBV2 and J usage is TRBJ2-5; D is unresolved. Germline lookup yields CDR1 SNHLY and CDR2 FYNNEI. The V end lost 5 bases, the J end lost 2 bases, and 12 bases lay between the germline ends. The CDR3 consists of 14 residues. CDR3 sequence (DNA): TGTGCCAGCAGTCTAGGCAGGTCACAAGAGACCCAGTACTTC. Amino acids: CASSLGRSQETQYF.

This sequence joins TRBV7-9 and TRBJ1-3; D is unclear. This CDR3 has 14 amino acids. V lost 4 bases, J lost 0 bases, and 7 bases lay in between. The germline V gene has CDR1 SEHNR and CDR2 FQNEAQ (reference sequence). CDR3 sequence (DNA): TGTGCCAGCAGCTCCGCGAGCTCTGGAAACACCATATATTTT. It specifies CASSSASSGNTIYF.

This clone appeared a single time. This chain joins TRBV19 and TRBJ2-5, with D perhaps matching TRBD2 (6 bases). The V gene's germline CDR1 is LNHDA and CDR2 SQIVND (reference sequence). The CDR3 runs 16 residues. The V end lost 5 bases, the J end lost 4 bases, and 20 bases lay between the germline ends. CDR3 coding DNA: TGTGCCAGTAGTCTCGTAGGACCTAGGAGGGGAGAGACCCAGTACTTC. Its translation: CASSLVGPRRGETQYF. Drawing the rest from reference TRBV19 and TRBJ2-5, the complete variable domain is DGGITQSPKYLFRKEGQNVTLSCEQNLNHDAMYWYRQDPGQGLRLIYYSQIVNDFQKGDIAEGYSVSREKKESFPLTVTSAQKNPTAFYLCASSLVGPRRGETQYFGPGTRLLVL.